This T cell receptor (beta chain) was recovered during a study of identical twins. Study-level results: Out-of-frame beta sequences exhibited a weaker degree of excess twin sharing.

CDR1 and CDR2 (germline): MNHEY, SVGEGT. The CDR3 runs to 14 residues. Trimming shortened V by 6 bases and J by 8 bases, and 16 bases separated the two germline ends. This clonotype has ten or more counts. As yet, its antigen is unknown. TCRdb re-derived calls from the 5' RACE reads in MiXCR, one entry per CDR3 protein. The repertoire holds about 700,000 distinct CDR3 sequences, 8.5% to 9% seen once, with roughly 0.9% in the top ten. These same records also appear under a second study, on yellow fever vaccine responses in identical twins.

Sequences were obtained from PBMCs. The J gene is TRBJ2-2, the V gene TRBV6-2 or TRBV6-3; D gene unclear. This clonotype was sampled from a woman aged 18-29 years in good health. The CDR3 sequence is CASSWLGRPGELFF. The DNA of the CDR3 is TGTGCCAGCAGCTGGCTAGGGCGTCCTGGGGAGCTGTTTTTT.